The 12 T cell receptor beta chains below come from one sample, sequenced in a study of regulatory T cells in long-lasting Graves disease. For TCR beta, libraries came from iRepertoire HTBI primers and Arm-PCR of CDR3 regions. TCRdb re-derived calls from the multiplex PCR reads in MiXCR, one entry per CDR3 protein. The sample holds about 290,000 distinct CDR3 sequences, 20% to 25% seen once. Regarding time point: persistent/refractory GD, antithyroid drugs over 5 years with positive TRAb. Making the TCR library involved RNA that had been extracted from PBMCs. The input for sequencing was peripheral blood mononuclear cells (PBMCs), taken when the disease was refractory, from a patient treated with antithyroid drugs. The receptors stem from a female donor with Graves disease.

This clonotype was detected many times. The genes are TRBV4-3 and TRBJ1-4; 7 bases match TRBD1. V dropped 0 bases and J dropped 5; count of bases not matched to a gene: 6. Germline CDR1 LGHNA, CDR2 YSLEER. This CDR3 is 16 amino acids long. The CDR3 spells CASSQDFGTENEKLFF. The CDR3, as DNA: TGCGCCAGCAGCCAAGATTTTGGGACAGAAAATGAAAAACTGTTTTTT.

This clonotype was seen ten or more times. V usage is TRBV28 and J usage is TRBJ2-7; 7 bases map to TRBD1. The V and J ends lost 10 bases and 1 base, in that order; junction bases with no gene match: 4. The CDR3 has 12 amino acids. Germline loops: CDR1 MDHEN, CDR2 SYDVKM. The CDR3 bases are TGTGCCACCACACAGGGGTCCTACGAGCAGTACTTC. Its protein product is CATTQGSYEQYF.

This chain links TRBV7-2 with TRBJ1-1; D remains ambiguous. Trimming pared 11 bases from V and 4 bases from J, leaving 11 bases between. CDR3 size: 11 residues. Germline assignment: CDR1 SGHTA and CDR2 FQGNSA. The CDR3 DNA is TGTGCCGTGATCTTTGCCACTGAAGCTTTCTTT. It encodes CAVIFATEAFF.

There are a few counts of this clonotype. V usage is TRBV28 and J usage is TRBJ2-5, with D perhaps being TRBD1 or TRBD2 (5 bases each). The CDR3 has 14 residues. V dropped 6 bases and J dropped 4 bases, with 15 bases sitting between them. The germline V gene has CDR1 MDHEN and CDR2 SYDVKM. The CDR3 DNA reads TGTGCCAGCAGGGGGGTTCCCGGAGCAGAGACCCAGTACTTC. Protein sequence: CASRGVPGAETQYF.

This clonotype has a count of ten or more. This chain joins TRBV2 and TRBJ2-5, with 8 bases aligning to TRBD2. J was trimmed by 5 bases and V by 0 bases; bases with no gene match: 14. CDR1 is SNHLY, CDR2 FYNNEI, per germline. The CDR3 spans 18 residues. DNA for the CDR3: TGTGCCAGCAGTGAAGCGCTTCTGGCGGGAGGCCCTTCGGAGACCCAGTACTTC. Translation gives CASSEALLAGGPSETQYF.

This clonotype was recorded at least ten times. The genes are TRBV6-2 or TRBV6-3 and TRBJ2-4, with unresolved D. V was pared by 6 bases and J by 8 bases, with 14 bases between. Germline V CDR1 and CDR2: MNHEY, SVGEGT. The CDR3 loop spans 13 amino acids. CDR3 protein: CASRDELSDIQYF. The DNA for the CDR3 is TGTGCCAGCAGGGATGAGCTGAGTGACATTCAGTACTTC.

This clonotype was seen a few times. This sequence joins TRBV27 and TRBJ2-6; 7 positions match TRBD2. Trimming took 4 bases from V and 1 from J; bases not matched to a gene: 13. The CDR3 contains 19 residues. Germline CDR1 reads MNHEY; CDR2 reads SMNVEV (reference sequence). CDR3 in amino acids: CASSSRWGLPGSGANVLTF. The CDR3, as DNA: TGTGCCAGCAGTTCAAGATGGGGACTACCTGGATCTGGGGCCAACGTCCTGACTTTC.

V usage is TRBV7-9 and J usage is TRBJ2-3; D is unclear. This CDR3 has 12 residues. Germline V gives CDR1 SEHNR, CDR2 FQNEAQ (reference sequence). The V end was cut by 8 bases, the J end by 4 bases, with 10 bases between. CDR3: CASVGEPDTQYF. CDR3 nucleotides: TGTGCCAGCGTCGGAGAGCCAGATACGCAGTATTTT.

At least ten counts were recorded for this clonotype. The V call is TRBV28, the J call TRBJ1-1, with 7 positions matching TRBD1. Trimming took 6 bases from V and 4 from J; bases not matched to a gene: 5. Germline CDR1 reads MDHEN; CDR2 reads SYDVKM. This CDR3 region has 13 residues. CDR3 DNA sequence: TGTGCCAGCAGGACCAGGGGGATCACTGAAGCTTTCTTT. Protein: CASRTRGITEAFF.

CDR3 bases: TGTGCCAGCAGCTTAGATCCGGAGGGTTGGGGCACCGGGGAGCTGTTTTTT. It is translated as CASSLDPEGWGTGELFF. This chain joins TRBV7-2 and TRBJ2-2, with D possibly matching TRBD2 (6 bases). The CDR3 has 17 amino acids. V was clipped by 1 base and J by 4 bases, with 16 bases between them. The germline V gene has CDR1 SGHTA and CDR2 FQGNSA.

The genes are TRBV7-9 and TRBJ2-7, with D unclear. Germline assignment: CDR1 SEHNR and CDR2 FQNEAQ (reference sequence). The CDR3 consists of 15 residues. Trimming removed 5 bases at V and 0 bases at J, with 14 bases between. CDR3 protein: CASSDARSLSYEQYF. CDR3 DNA sequence: TGTGCCAGCAGCGACGCTCGGTCCCTCTCCTACGAGCAGTACTTC.

In the case of this clonotype: This may be a read error, as it is one base from a much larger clone. The rearrangement links TRBV28 to TRBJ2-6, with 8 positions matching TRBD1. The CDR3 is 18 residues long. The germline CDR1 and CDR2 sequences are MDHEN and SYDVKM. The CDR3 DNA sequence: TGTGTCAGCAGTCCCCCCGGGACAGGATACTCTGGGGCCAACGTCCTGACTTTC. Translating gives CVSSPPGTGYSGANVLTF.